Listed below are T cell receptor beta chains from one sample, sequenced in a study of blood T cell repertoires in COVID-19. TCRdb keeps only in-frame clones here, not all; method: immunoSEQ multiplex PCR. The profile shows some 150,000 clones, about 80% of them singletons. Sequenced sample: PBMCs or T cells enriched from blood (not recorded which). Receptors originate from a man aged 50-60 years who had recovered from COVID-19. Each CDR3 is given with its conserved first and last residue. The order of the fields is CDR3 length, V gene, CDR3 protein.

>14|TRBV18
CASSPRDLNTEAFF
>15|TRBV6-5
CASSYFEGGRETQYF
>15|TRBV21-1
CASSKVAGGSYEQYF
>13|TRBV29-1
CSVGTSVTGELFF
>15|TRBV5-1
CASSLEGTSTDTQYF
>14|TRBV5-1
CASRKDNSNQPQHF
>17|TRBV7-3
CASSLGQGGSFTDTQYF
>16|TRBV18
CASSPLGTGGDTEAFF
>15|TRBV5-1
CASSPRQGTSYEQYF
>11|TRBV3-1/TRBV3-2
CASSQGGAKYF
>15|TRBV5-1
CASTRDRAGANVLTF
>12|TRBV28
CASSPRTGEQYF
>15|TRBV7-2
CASSPPDRGQYEQYF
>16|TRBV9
CASSVGGGGANYGYTF
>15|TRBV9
CASSVGHSGANVLTF
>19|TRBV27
CASTLRQGAVRDWHYEQYF
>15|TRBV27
CASSAAGQGFYEQFF
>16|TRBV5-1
CASSLRWDILNTEAFF
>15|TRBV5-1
CASSLEASGGYEQFF
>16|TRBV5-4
CASSLGAGGRTDTQYF
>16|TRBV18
CASSPQTGQRGETQYF
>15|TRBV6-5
CASSRGQGAGYEQYF
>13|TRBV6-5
CASRDRGNQPQHF
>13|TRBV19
CASKDRGNQPQHF
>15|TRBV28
CASSFRDSRWQPQHF
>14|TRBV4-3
CASSQSQMNTEAFF
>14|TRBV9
CASSVGGTAPEAFF
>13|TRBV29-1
CSVPGQGTGGYTF
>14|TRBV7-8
CASSPGGSGQPQHF
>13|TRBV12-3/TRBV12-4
CASSRTDKYGYTF
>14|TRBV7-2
CASGRGPNTGELFF
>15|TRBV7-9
CASSLGGLRTDTQYF
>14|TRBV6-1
CASSDGTSTGELFF
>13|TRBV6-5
CASRARGFYGYTF
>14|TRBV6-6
CASSSGRSPYEQYF
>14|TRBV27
CASSSQGANTEAFF
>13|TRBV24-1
CATGDSNTGELFF
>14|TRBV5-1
CASRSPGQGYEQYF
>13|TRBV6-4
CASSKEENQPQHF
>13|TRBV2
CASSEAAGDEQYF
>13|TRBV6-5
CASSRGWNTEAFF
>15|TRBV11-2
CASSLREQGTDTQYF
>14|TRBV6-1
CASSERDSSYEQYF
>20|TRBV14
CASSQVKFGAGENVQETQYF
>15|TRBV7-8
CASSLNQGSNTEAFF